This T cell receptor (beta chain) was captured in a study of blood T cell repertoires in COVID-19. Only in-frame clones appear in the TCRdb table, and some are missing; sequencing was by immunoSEQ multiplex PCR. The table has approximately 340,000 clones, around four fifths seen once. The sample taken for sequencing was peripheral blood. This clonotype was sampled from a young man with active or convalescent COVID-19.

The CDR3 region is CASIPATQGTEAFF. The DNA of the CDR3 is TGTGCCAGCATCCCGGCAACTCAGGGGACTGAAGCTTTCTTT. The V gene is TRBV28, the J gene TRBJ1-1; possibly TRBD1 for D (6 bases). V shed 7 bases and J shed 5 bases, with 17 bases lying between them. The CDR3 is made up of 14 amino acids. Germline V lookup: CDR1 MDHEN, CDR2 SYDVKM.